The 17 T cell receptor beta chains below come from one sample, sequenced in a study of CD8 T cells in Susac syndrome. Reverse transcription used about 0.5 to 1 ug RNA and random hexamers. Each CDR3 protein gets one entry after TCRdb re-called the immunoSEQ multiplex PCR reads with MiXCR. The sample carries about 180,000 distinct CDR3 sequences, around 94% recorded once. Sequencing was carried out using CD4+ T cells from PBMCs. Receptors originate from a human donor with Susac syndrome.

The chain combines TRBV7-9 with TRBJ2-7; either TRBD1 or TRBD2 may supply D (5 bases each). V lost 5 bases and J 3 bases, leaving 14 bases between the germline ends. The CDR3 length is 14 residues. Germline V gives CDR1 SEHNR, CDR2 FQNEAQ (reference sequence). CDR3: CASSIISGSYEQYF. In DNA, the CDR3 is TGTGCCAGCAGCATAATTTCAGGGAGCTACGAGCAGTACTTC. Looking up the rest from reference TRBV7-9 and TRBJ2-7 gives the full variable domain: DTGVSQNPRHKITKRGQNVTFRCDPISEHNRLYWYRQTLGQGPEFLTYFQNEAQLEKSRLLSDRFSAERPKGSFSTLEIQRTEQGDSAMYLCASSIISGSYEQYFGPGTRLTVT.

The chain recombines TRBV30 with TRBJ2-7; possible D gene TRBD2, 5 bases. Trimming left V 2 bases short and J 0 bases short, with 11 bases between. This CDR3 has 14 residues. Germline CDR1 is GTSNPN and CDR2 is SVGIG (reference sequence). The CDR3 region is CAWSLTGVSYEQYF. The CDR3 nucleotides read TGTGCCTGGAGTCTAACCGGGGTCTCCTACGAGCAGTACTTC.

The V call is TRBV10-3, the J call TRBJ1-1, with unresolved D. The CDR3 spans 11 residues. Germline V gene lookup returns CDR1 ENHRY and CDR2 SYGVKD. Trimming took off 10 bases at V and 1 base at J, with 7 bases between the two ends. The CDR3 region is CATLKNTEAFF. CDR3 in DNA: TGTGCCACCTTGAAGAACACTGAAGCTTTCTTT.

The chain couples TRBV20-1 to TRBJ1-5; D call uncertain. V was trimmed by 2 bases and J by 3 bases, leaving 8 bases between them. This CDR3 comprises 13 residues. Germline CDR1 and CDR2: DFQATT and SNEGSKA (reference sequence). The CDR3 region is CSARQLDNQPQHF. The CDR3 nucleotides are TGCAGTGCTAGACAGCTCGACAATCAGCCCCAGCATTTT.

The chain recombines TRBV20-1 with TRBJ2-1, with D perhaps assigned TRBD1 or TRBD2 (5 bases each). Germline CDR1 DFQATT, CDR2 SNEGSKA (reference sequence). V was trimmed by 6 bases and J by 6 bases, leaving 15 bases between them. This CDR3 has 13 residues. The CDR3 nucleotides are TGCAGTGCGAGGGGACCAACCCCCAATGAGCAGTTCTTC. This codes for CSARGPTPNEQFF.

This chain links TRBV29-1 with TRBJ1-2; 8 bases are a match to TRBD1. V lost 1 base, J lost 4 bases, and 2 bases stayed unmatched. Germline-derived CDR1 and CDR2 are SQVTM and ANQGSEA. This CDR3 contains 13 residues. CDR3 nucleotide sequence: TGCAGCGTTGAAGGGGACAGGTTCTATGGCTACACCTTC. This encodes CSVEGDRFYGYTF.

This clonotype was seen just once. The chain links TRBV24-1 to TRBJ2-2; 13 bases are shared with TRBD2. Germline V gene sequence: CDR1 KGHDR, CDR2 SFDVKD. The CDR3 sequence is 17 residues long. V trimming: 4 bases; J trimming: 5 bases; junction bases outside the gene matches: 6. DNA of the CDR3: TGTGCCACCAGTGACCTCGGACTAGCGGGGGTGACCGGGGAGCTGTTTTTT. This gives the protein CATSDLGLAGVTGELFF.

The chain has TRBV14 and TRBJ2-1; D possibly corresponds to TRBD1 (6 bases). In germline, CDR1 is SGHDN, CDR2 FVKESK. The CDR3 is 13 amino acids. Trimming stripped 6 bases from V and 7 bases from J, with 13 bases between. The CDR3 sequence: CASSGTLGNEQFF. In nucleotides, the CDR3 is TGTGCCAGCAGTGGGACACTAGGGAATGAGCAGTTCTTC.

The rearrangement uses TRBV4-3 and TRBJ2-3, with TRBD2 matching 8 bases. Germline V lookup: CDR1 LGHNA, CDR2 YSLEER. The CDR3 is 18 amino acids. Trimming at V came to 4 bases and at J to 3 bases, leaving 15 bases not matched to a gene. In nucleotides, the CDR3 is TGCGCCAGCAGCCGCCACCCGTCGGGTAGCGGGGTAACAGATACGCAGTATTTT. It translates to CASSRHPSGSGVTDTQYF.

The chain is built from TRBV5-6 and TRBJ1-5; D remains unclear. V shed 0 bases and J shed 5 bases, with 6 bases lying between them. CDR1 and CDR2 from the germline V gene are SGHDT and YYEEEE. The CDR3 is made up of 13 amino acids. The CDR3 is CASSLGNYQPQHF. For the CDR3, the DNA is TGTGCCAGCAGCTTGGGGAACTATCAGCCCCAGCATTTT.

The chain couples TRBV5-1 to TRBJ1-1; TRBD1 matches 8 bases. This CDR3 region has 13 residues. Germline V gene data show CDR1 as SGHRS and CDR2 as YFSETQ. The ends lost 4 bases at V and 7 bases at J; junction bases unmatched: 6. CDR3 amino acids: CASSPGQGGEAFF. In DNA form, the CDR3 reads TGCGCCAGCAGCCCCGGACAGGGCGGTGAAGCTTTCTTT. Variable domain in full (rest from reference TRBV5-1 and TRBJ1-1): KAGVTQTPRYLIKTRGQQVTLSCSPISGHRSVSWYQQTPGQGLQFLFEYFSETQRNKGNFPGRFSGRQFSNSRSEMNVSTLELGDSALYLCASSPGQGGEAFFGQGTRLTVV.

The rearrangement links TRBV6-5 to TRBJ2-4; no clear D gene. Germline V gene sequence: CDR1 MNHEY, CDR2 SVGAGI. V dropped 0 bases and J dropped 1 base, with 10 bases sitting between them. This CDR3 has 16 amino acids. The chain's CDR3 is CASSYSTARAKNIQYF. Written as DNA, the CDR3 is TGTGCCAGCAGTTACTCGACGGCGCGGGCCAAAAACATTCAGTACTTC.

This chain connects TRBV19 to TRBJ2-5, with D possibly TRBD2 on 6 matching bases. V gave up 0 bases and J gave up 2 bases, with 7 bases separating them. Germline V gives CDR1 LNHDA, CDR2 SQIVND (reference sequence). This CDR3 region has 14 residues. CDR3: CASSIDREQETQYF. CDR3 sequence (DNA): TGTGCCAGTAGTATAGATCGGGAGCAAGAGACCCAGTACTTC.

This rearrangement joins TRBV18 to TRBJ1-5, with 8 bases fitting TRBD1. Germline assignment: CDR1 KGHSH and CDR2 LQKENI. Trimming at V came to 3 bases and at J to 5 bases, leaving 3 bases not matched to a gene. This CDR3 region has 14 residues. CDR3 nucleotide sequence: TGTGCCAGCTCACCCGTGACAGGGGATCAGCCCCAGCATTTT. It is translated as CASSPVTGDQPQHF.

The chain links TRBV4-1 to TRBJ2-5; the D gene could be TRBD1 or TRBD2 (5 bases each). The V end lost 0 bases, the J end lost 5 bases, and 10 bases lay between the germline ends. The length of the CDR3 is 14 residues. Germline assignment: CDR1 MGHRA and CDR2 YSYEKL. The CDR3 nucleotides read TGCGCCAGCAGCCAAGAGCAGGGCGGGGAGACCCAGTACTTC. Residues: CASSQEQGGETQYF.

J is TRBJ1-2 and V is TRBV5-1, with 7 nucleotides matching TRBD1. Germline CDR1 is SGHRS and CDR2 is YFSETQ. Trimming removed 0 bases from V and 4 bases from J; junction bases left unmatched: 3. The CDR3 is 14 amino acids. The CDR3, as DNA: TGCGCCAGCAGCTTGGATACAGGGGCCTATGGCTACACCTTC. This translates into CASSLDTGAYGYTF.

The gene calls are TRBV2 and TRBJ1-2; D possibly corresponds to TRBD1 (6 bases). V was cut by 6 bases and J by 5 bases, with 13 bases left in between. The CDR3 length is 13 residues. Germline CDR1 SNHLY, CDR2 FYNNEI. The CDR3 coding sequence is TGTGCCAGCAGCACCAGACAGGATTATGGCTACACCTTC. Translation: CASSTRQDYGYTF.